Listed below are T cell receptor beta chains from one sample, sequenced in a study of blood T cell repertoires in COVID-19. The assay was immunoSEQ multiplex PCR, and TCRdb's table has in-frame clones only and misses some. The repertoire includes 250,000 to 300,000 clones, approximately 89% of them detected once, and around 1.9% sits in the top ten. Sequenced material: PBMCs or T cells enriched from blood (not recorded which). The origin of the receptors is a woman aged 55-70 years who had recovered from COVID-19. The CDR3 runs from the conserved cysteine through the conserved F or W.

v_gene	CDR3aa
TRBV18	CASSPSIQGNSPLHF
TRBV6-2/TRBV6-3	CASSTFGGRTEAFF
TRBV14	CASSQGGQGALQPQHF
TRBV11-2	CASSFGVPTGSYEQYF
TRBV3-1/TRBV3-2	CASSQGTAYNSPLHF
TRBV27	CASSRRVSYEQYF
TRBV18	CASSYHESGAYEQYF
TRBV13	CASSLVGDQETQYF
TRBV19	CASRVTGGYQPQHF
TRBV19	CASSIGLAGARPQYF
TRBV18	CASSPRSLPDYEQFF
TRBV5-1	CASSLVPDNEQFF
TRBV6-5	CASRFDQGNYGYTF